Included here is one T cell receptor (beta chain) sequence, with context. Its antigen is still unknown. The V end was cut by 5 bases, the J end by 9 bases, with 17 bases between. Germline assignment: CDR1 SGHTA and CDR2 FQGNSA. This CDR3 region has 14 residues. Investigators excluded patients with uncontrolled infection, other autoimmune disease, pregnancy or lactation. This record belongs to a study of T cells in Graves' hyperthyroidism and ophthalmopathy. RNA transcripts gave rise to amplified TCR beta CDR3 regions. First-round RT-PCR of the TCR CDR3 relied on the HTBI primer set. TCRdb redid the calling of the multiplex PCR reads with MiXCR, one entry per CDR3 protein. The sample holds 550,000 to 850,000 distinct CDR3 sequences, around a sixth seen once. General study points: Researchers found most expanded thyroid clonotypes above 0.001 in blood as well.

The chain carries TRBV7-2 and TRBJ1-3, with a tentative D call TRBD1 (6 bases). This receptor was taken from a woman aged 45-60 years with Graves' hyperthyroidism that later progressed to Graves' ophthalmopathy. Sequencing was performed on blood. The DNA for the CDR3 is TGTGCCAGCAGCCGTGACAGGTCTAGGGGCACCATATATTTT. Amino acids: CASSRDRSRGTIYF.